The clone carrying this T cell receptor beta chain was recorded many times. Its antigen is as yet unknown. This entry belongs to a study of T cells in Graves' hyperthyroidism and ophthalmopathy. Study-wide results and caveats: In the blood, most expanded thyroid clonotypes above 0.001 appeared as well.

Each ophthalmopathy patient scored at least 3 on the Clinical Activity Score and at least 4 on NOSPECS grade, with duration under 3 months. PBMCs stemmed from about 9.7 ml fresh peripheral blood. Trimming removed 0 bases from V and 10 bases from J, with 12 bases in between. CDR3 size: 13 residues. The germline V gene encodes CDR1 SNHLY and CDR2 FYNNEI. Amplification of TCR beta CDR3 regions used RNA as the template. The TCR CDR3 was amplified in a first-round RT-PCR using the HTBI primer set. A single record per CDR3 protein comes from TCRdb applying MiXCR to the multiplex PCR reads. The sample yields about 640,000 distinct CDR3 sequences, under 25% seen once.

The sequenced sample consisted of blood. This receptor was identified in a man aged 25-45 years with Graves' ophthalmopathy. The J gene is TRBJ1-1, the V gene TRBV2, with D uncertain. The CDR3 here is CASSEALRGGAFF. For the CDR3, the DNA is TGTGCCAGCAGTGAAGCGCTTCGCGGTGGAGCTTTCTTT.